This paragraph reports one T cell receptor beta chain. Its target is unknown. Per the germline V gene, CDR1 is MNHNS and CDR2 is SASEGT. The CDR3 contains 15 residues. The ends lost 6 bases at V and 1 base at J; junction bases unmatched: 6. This entry belongs to a study of chemoradiotherapy in HPV16-positive cancers. Study-level information: Candidate HPV-specific T-cell clones and common TCR motifs came from functional assays in two HPV16-positive patients.

Assay: immunoSEQ multiplex PCR; the TCRdb copy retains only in-frame clones and omits some. The sample has a few thousand clones, less than 80% seen once. Study-wide points: Functional assays defining HPV-specific T cells used only a couple of HPV16-positive patients. For HPV16-positive patients, expanding HPV-responsive T cells associated with longer recurrence-free survival.

This specimen was taken from a patient who underwent chemoradiotherapy. This sequence joins TRBV6-1 and TRBJ2-7, with 10 bases lining up with TRBD2. The clonotype originates from a human donor with HPV-associated anogenital cancer. The CDR3 is CASSPRTSGSYEQYF. The DNA for the CDR3 is TGTGCCAGCAGCCCCAGGACTAGCGGATCCTACGAGCAGTACTTC.